These T cell receptor beta chains were read from a single sample in a study of blood T cell repertoires in COVID-19. Repertoires were generated with immunoSEQ multiplex PCR, while TCRdb's copy carries only in-frame clones and drops some. The sample yields about 280,000 clones, approximately 82% seen once. Sequencing was carried out using PBMCs or T cells enriched from blood (not recorded which). The source is a man between 35 and 55 years old who had been exposed to COVID-19. Both conserved end residues are part of each CDR3. D genes are given only for firm matches. Only some rows state a clone size, as once, few, many or a class for expanded clones.

J: TRBJ1-2; size: -; D: TRBD1; V: TRBV19; CDR3: CASSRQTGDYGYTF; DNA: TGTGCCAGTAGTAGGCAGACAGGGGACTATGGCTACACCTTC
J: TRBJ1-4; size: -; D: -; V: TRBV3-1/TRBV3-2; CDR3: CASRIGGSEKLFF; DNA: TGTGCCAGCAGGATCGGGGGGAGTGAAAAACTGTTTTTT
J: TRBJ2-3; size: -; D: TRBD2; V: TRBV9; CDR3: CASSVGTSPETSTDTQYF; DNA: TGTGCCAGCAGCGTTGGGACTAGCCCCGAAACTAGCACAGATACGCAGTATTTT
J: TRBJ1-1; size: -; D: TRBD1; V: TRBV18; CDR3: CASSPGTGSEAFF; DNA: TGTGCCAGCTCACCGGGGACAGGGTCTGAAGCTTTCTTT
J: TRBJ2-4; size: -; D: -; V: TRBV12-5; CDR3: CASGPEGISAKNIQYF; DNA: TGTGCTAGTGGTCCGGAGGGTATCTCGGCCAAAAACATTCAGTACTTC
J: TRBJ1-2; size: -; D: -; V: TRBV5-6; CDR3: CASSVTVPNYGYTF; DNA: TGTGCCAGCAGCGTGACAGTCCCAAACTATGGCTACACCTTC
J: TRBJ1-2; size: -; D: TRBD1; V: TRBV18; CDR3: CASSPSDRGLNYGYTF; DNA: TGTGCCAGCTCACCATCCGACAGGGGGCTTAACTATGGCTACACCTTC
J: TRBJ1-1; size: -; D: -; V: TRBV7-8; CDR3: CASSLSSGAVRAEAFF; DNA: TGTGCCAGCAGCTTAAGTAGCGGGGCCGTGAGGGCTGAAGCTTTCTTT
J: TRBJ2-7; size: -; D: TRBD1; V: TRBV5-6; CDR3: CASSGTRQGAGHYEQYF; DNA: TGTGCCAGCAGCGGGACCCGACAGGGGGCCGGTCACTACGAGCAGTACTTC
J: TRBJ2-5; size: -; D: -; V: TRBV5-4; CDR3: CASSLGRSALPLQETQYF; DNA: TGTGCCAGCAGCTTGGGAAGGTCGGCACTACCCCTTCAAGAGACCCAGTACTTC
J: TRBJ2-3; size: -; D: TRBD2; V: TRBV18; CDR3: CASTLAGATDTQYF; DNA: TGTGCCAGCACCTTAGCGGGAGCAACAGATACGCAGTATTTT
J: TRBJ1-4; size: once; D: -; V: TRBV11-2; CDR3: CASSIDRTNEKLFF; DNA: TGTGCCAGCAGCATAGACAGAACTAATGAAAAACTGTTTTTT
J: TRBJ1-5; size: -; D: -; V: TRBV18; CDR3: CASSPRAGDQPQHF; DNA: TGTGCCAGCTCACCACGGGCCGGGGATCAGCCCCAGCATTTT
J: TRBJ2-2; size: once; D: -; V: TRBV6-4; CDR3: CASSPGTANTGELFF; DNA: TGTGCCAGCAGCCCCGGGACTGCCAACACCGGGGAGCTGTTTTTT
J: TRBJ2-3; size: few; D: -; V: TRBV5-1; CDR3: CASSLGQGRDTQYF; DNA: TGCGCCAGCAGCTTGGGGCAGGGGAGAGATACGCAGTATTTT